This T cell receptor (beta chain) was sequenced during a study of T cell changes during pregnancy in multiple sclerosis. Sequencing used immunoSEQ multiplex PCR; TCRdb keeps in-frame clones, though not all of them. The profile shows about 130,000 clones, 95% to 98% of them singletons. V lost 1 base, J lost 0 bases, and 9 bases lay in between. CDR1 and CDR2 (germline): LGHNA, YNFKEQ. There are 16 residues in the CDR3. The starting material was peripheral blood, obtained after pregnancy. This clonotype was sampled from a female donor with multiple sclerosis, enrolled in a pregnancy study. The rearrangement links TRBV4-2 to TRBJ2-2; a possible D gene is TRBD2 (5 bases). DNA of the CDR3: TGTGCCAGCAGCCAAGTTGTGGGAGCGAACACCGGGGAGCTGTTTTTT. Translating it yields CASSQVVGANTGELFF.